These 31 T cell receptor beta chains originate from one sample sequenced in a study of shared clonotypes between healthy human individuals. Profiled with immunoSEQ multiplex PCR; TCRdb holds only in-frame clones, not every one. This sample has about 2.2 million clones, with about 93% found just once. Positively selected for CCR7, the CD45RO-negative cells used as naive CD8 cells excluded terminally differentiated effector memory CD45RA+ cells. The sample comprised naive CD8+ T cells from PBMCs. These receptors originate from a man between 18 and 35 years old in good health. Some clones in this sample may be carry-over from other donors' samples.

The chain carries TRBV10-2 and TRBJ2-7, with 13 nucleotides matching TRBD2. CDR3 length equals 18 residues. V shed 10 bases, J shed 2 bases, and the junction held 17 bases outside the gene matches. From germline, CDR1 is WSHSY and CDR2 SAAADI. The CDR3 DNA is TGCGCCACCAACTCACTAGCGGGAGGGCCCCGAACGGCCTACGAGCAGTACTTC. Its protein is CATNSLAGGPRTAYEQYF.

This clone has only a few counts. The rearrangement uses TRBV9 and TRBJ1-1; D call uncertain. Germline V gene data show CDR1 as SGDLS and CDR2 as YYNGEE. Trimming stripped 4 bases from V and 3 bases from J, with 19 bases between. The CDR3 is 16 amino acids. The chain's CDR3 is CASSPYPGRRDTEAFF. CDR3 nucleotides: TGTGCCAGCAGCCCATACCCAGGACGGCGGGACACTGAAGCTTTCTTT. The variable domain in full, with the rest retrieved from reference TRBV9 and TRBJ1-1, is DSGVTQTPKHLITATGQRVTLRCSPRSGDLSVYWYQQSLDQGLQFLIQYYNGEERAKGNILERFSAQQFPDLHSELNLSSLELGDSALYFCASSPYPGRRDTEAFFGQGTRLTVV.

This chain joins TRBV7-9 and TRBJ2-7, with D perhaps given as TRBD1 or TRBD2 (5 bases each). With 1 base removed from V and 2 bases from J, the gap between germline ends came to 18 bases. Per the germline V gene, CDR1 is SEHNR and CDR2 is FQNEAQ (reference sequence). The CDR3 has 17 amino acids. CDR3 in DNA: TGTGCCAGCAGCTTAGGGGGGAGAGGGCGCTTGACCTACGAGCAGTACTTC. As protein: CASSLGGRGRLTYEQYF.

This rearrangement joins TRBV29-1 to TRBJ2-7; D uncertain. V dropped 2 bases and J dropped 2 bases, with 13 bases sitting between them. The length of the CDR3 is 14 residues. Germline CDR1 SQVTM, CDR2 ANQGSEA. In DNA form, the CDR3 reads TGCAGCGTTGAAAGACTCGGCAGAACCTACGAGCAGTACTTC. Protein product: CSVERLGRTYEQYF.

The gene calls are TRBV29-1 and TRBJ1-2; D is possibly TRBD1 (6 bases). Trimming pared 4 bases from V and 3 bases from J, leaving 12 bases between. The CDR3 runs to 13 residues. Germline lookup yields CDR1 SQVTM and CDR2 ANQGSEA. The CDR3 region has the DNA TGCAGCGTTGCGGGGGCAGGGCACTATGGCTACACCTTC. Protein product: CSVAGAGHYGYTF.

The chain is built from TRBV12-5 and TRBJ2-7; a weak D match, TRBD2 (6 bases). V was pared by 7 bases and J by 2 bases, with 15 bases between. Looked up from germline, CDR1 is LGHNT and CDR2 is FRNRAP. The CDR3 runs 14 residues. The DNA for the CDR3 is TGTGCTAGTGCCCTTAGCGGCAGTACCTACGAGCAGTACTTC. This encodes CASALSGSTYEQYF.

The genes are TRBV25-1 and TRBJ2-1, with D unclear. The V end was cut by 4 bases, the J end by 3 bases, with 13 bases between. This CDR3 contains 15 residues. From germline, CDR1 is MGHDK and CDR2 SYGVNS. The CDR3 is CASSGGTHYYNEQFF. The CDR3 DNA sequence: TGTGCCAGCAGTGGGGGAACACACTACTACAATGAGCAGTTCTTC. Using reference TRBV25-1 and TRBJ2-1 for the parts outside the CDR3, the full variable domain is EADIYQTPRYLVIGTGKKITLECSQTMGHDKMYWYQQDPGMELHLIHYSYGVNSTEKGDLSSESTVSRIRTEHFPLTLESARPSHTSQYLCASSGGTHYYNEQFFGPGTRLTVL.

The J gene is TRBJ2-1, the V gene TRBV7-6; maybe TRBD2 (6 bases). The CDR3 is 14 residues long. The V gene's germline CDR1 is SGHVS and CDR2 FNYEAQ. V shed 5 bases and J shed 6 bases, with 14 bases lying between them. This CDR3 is CASSRQTRGNEQFF. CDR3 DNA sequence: TGTGCCAGCAGCCGCCAGACTAGGGGCAATGAGCAGTTCTTC.

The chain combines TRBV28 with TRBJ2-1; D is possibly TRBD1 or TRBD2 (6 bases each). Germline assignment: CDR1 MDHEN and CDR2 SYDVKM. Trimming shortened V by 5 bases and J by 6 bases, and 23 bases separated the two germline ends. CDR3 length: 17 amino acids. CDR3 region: CASSNGIRQAGPNEQFF. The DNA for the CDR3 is TGTGCCAGCAGTAACGGAATTAGACAGGCGGGGCCCAATGAGCAGTTCTTC.

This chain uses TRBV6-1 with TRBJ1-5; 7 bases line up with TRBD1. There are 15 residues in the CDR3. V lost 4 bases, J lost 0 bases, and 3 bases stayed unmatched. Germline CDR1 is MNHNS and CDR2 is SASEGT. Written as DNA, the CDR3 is TGTGCCAGCAGTGCACCAGGGGGTAGCAATCAGCCCCAGCATTTT. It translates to CASSAPGGSNQPQHF.

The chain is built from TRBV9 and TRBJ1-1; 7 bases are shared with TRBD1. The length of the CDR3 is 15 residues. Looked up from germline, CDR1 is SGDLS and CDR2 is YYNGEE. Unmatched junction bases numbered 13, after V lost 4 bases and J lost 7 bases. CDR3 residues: CASSTPTGSWVEAFF. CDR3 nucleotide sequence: TGTGCCAGCAGCACCCCGACAGGGTCTTGGGTTGAAGCTTTCTTT.

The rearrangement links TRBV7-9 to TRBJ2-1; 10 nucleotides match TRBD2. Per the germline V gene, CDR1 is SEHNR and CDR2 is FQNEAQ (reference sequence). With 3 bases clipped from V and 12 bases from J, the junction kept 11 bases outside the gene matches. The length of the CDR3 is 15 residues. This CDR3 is CASSFGGLAGVAQFF. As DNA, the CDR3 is TGTGCCAGCAGCTTCGGTGGCCTAGCGGGAGTGGCGCAGTTCTTC.

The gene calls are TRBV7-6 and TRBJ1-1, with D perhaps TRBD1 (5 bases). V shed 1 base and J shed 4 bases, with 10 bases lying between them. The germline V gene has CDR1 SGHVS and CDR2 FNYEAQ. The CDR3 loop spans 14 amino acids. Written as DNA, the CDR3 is TGTGCCAGCAGCTTAGGAGGGGTGGGCACTGAAGCTTTCTTT. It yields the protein CASSLGGVGTEAFF.

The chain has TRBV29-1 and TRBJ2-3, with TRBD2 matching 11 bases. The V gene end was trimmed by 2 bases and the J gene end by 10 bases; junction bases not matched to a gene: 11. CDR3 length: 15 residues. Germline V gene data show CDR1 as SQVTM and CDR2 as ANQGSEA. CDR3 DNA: TGCAGCGTTGAATCATACGCCACTAGCGGGAGTTCGCAGTATTTT. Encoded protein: CSVESYATSGSSQYF.

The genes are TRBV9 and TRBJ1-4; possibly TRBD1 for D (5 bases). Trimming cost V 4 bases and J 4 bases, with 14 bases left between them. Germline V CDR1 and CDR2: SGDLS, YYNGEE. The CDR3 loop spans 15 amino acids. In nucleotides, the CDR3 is TGTGCCAGCAGCCCCTTATGGGGGGATAATGAAAAACTGTTTTTT. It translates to CASSPLWGDNEKLFF.

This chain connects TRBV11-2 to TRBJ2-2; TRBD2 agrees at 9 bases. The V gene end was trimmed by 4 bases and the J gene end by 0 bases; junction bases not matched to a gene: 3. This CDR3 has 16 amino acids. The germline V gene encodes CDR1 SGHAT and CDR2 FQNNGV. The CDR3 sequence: CASSSRGGANTGELFF. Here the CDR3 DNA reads TGTGCCAGCAGCTCGCGGGGGGGTGCGAACACCGGGGAGCTGTTTTTT.

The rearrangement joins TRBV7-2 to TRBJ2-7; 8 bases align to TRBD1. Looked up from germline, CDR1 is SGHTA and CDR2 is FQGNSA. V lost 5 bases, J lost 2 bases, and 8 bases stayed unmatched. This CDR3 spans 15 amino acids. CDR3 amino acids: CASSPADRGPYEQYF. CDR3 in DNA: TGTGCCAGCAGCCCGGCCGACAGGGGCCCCTACGAGCAGTACTTC. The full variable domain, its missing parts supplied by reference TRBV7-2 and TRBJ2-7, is GAGVSQSPSNKVTEKGKDVELRCDPISGHTALYWYRQSLGQGLEFLIYFQGNSAPDKSGLPSDRFSAERTGGSVSTLTIQRTQQEDSAVYLCASSPADRGPYEQYFGPGTRLTVT.

CDR3 sequence (DNA): TGTGCCAGCAGCCCTCCAGCTGGGACAGGGTTACATGGCTACACCTTC. Translating it yields CASSPPAGTGLHGYTF. This sequence joins TRBV14 and TRBJ1-2; the match to TRBD1 covers 9 bases. The CDR3 consists of 16 residues. The V gene end was trimmed by 4 bases and the J gene end by 6 bases; junction bases not matched to a gene: 12. CDR1 and CDR2 (germline): SGHDN, FVKESK.

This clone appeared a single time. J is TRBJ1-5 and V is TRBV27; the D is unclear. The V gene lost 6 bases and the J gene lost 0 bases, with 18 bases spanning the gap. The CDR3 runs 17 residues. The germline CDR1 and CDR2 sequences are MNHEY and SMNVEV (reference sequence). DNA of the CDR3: TGTGCCAGCAGCCAAAGCCGGGTCTATGATAGCAATCAGCCCCAGCATTTT. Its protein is CASSQSRVYDSNQPQHF.

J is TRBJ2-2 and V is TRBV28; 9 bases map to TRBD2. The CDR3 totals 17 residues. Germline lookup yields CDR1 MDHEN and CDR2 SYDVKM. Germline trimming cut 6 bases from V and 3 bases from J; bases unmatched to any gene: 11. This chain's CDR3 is CASRLVLAGIDTGELFF. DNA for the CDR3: TGTGCCAGCAGACTCGTTCTAGCGGGAATTGACACCGGGGAGCTGTTTTTT.

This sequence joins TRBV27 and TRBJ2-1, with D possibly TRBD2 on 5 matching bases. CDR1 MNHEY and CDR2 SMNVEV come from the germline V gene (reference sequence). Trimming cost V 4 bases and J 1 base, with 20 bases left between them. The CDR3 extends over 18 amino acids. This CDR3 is CASSYRTHRGPSYNEQFF. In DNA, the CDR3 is TGTGCCAGCAGTTACCGCACCCACCGCGGGCCATCCTACAATGAGCAGTTCTTC.

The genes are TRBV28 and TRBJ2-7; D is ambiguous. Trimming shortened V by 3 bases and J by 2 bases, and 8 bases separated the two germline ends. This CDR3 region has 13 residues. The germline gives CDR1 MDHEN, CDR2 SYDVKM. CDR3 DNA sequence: TGTGCCAGCAGTTTTTTGAACCCCTACGAGCAGTACTTC. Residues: CASSFLNPYEQYF.

CDR3 amino acids: CASSAPGTGLNGYTF. CDR3 DNA sequence: TGTGCCAGCAGCGCCCCCGGGACAGGCTTAAATGGCTACACCTTC. This sequence joins TRBV9 and TRBJ1-2; 8 bases are shared with TRBD1. The CDR3 loop spans 15 amino acids. Trimming removed 3 bases from V and 6 bases from J; junction bases left unmatched: 10. The germline CDR1 and CDR2 sequences are SGDLS and YYNGEE.

The CDR3: CASSQGTPRFRGGYNEQFF. CDR3 bases: TGTGCCAGCAGCCAAGGTACTCCGCGGTTCAGAGGGGGATACAATGAGCAGTTCTTC. This chain connects TRBV4-2 to TRBJ2-1, with D possibly TRBD1 on 6 matching bases. Germline CDR1 and CDR2: LGHNA and YNFKEQ. The CDR3 has 19 amino acids. Between the trimmed V and J ends, which lost 1 base and 4 bases, there was a span of 23 bases.

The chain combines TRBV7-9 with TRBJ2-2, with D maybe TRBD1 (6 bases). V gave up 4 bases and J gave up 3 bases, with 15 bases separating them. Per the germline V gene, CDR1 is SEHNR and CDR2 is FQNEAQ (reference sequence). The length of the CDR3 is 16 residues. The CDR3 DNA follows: TGTGCCAGCAGCTCTAGAGGGGGTCAATACACCGGGGAGCTGTTTTTT. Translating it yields CASSSRGGQYTGELFF.

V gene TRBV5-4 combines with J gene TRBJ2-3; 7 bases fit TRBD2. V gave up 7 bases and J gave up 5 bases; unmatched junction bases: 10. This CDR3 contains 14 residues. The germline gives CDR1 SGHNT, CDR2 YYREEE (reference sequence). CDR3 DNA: TGTGCCAGCTCAATCCTACGCGGGGGAGATACGCAGTATTTT. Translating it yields CASSILRGGDTQYF.

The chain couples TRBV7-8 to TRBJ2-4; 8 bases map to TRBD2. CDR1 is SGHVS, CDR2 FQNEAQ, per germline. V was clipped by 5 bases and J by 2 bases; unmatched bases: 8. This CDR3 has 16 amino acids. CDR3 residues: CASSAGTSLTKNIQYF. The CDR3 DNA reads TGTGCCAGCAGCGCCGGGACTAGTTTAACCAAAAACATTCAGTACTTC.

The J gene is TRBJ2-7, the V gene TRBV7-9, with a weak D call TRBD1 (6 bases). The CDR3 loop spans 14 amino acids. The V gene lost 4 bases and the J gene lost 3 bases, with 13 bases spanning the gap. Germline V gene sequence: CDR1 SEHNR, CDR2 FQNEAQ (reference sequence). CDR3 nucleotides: TGTGCCAGCAGCTACACGGGACACAGCTACGAGCAGTACTTC. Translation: CASSYTGHSYEQYF.

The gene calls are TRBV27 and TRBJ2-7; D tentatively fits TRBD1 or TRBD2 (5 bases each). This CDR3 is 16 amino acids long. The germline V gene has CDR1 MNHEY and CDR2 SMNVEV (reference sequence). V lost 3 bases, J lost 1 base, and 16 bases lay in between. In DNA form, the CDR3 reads TGTGCCAGCAGTTTCCGGGACCTCCGGGGATCCTACGAGCAGTACTTC. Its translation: CASSFRDLRGSYEQYF.

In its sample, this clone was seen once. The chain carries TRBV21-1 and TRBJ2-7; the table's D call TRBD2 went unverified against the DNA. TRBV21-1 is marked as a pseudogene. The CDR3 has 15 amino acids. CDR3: CASSKGAANSYEQYF. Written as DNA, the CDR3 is TGTGCCAGCAGCAAAGGAGCGGCAAACTCCTACGAGCAGTACTTC.

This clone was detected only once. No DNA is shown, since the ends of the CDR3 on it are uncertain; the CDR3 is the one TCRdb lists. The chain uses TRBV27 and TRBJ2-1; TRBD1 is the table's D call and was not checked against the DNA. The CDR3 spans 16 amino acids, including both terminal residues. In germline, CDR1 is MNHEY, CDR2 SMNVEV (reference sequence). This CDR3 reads CASSFGAGTDHNEQFF.